A selection of T cell receptor beta chains follows, all from one sample in a study of blood T cells in healthy people across ages. MiXCR, applied by TCRdb to the 5' RACE reads, yields one record per CDR3 protein. The sample shows over 1,200,000 distinct CDR3 sequences, 59% of them seen only once. The sample taken for sequencing was blood. These receptors were collected from a man between 18 and 35 years old in good health. Each CDR3 is given with its conserved first and last residue. A D gene is named only where the DNA matches it firmly. Only part of the rows carry a size: once, few, many, or a class if the clone is expanded.

CDR3 DNA: TGCGCCCCGATGAGGACAGGGGACTCGAGGAGGAAGACCCAGTACTTC
CDR3 protein: CAPMRTGDSRRKTQYF
J gene: TRBJ2-5
V gene: TRBV6-1
D gene: TRBD1
clone size: -

CDR3 DNA: TGTGCCATCAAAGGTGCGGAAGATGGCTACACCTTC
CDR3 protein: CAIKGAEDGYTF
J gene: TRBJ1-2
V gene: TRBV10-3
D gene: -
clone size: -

CDR3 DNA: TGTGCCAGCAGCCCTAACAGAGAGTTCTACGAGCAGTACTTC
CDR3 protein: CASSPNREFYEQYF
J gene: TRBJ2-7
V gene: TRBV5-5
D gene: -
clone size: once

CDR3 DNA: TGTGCCAGCAGCTTTCGGAGCGGAGGTCTAGAGAACACTGAAGCTTTCTTT
CDR3 protein: CASSFRSGGLENTEAFF
J gene: TRBJ1-1
V gene: TRBV7-9
D gene: -
clone size: -

CDR3 DNA: TGCGCCAGCAGCGCCCGACTAGCGGGGAAGGTTGTAGATACGCAGTATTTT
CDR3 protein: CASSARLAGKVVDTQYF
J gene: TRBJ2-3
V gene: TRBV5-1
D gene: TRBD2
clone size: -

CDR3 DNA: TGTGCCAGCAGTTTAAAGGGGGCAACGAACTATGGCTACACCTTC
CDR3 protein: CASSLKGATNYGYTF
J gene: TRBJ1-2
V gene: TRBV27
D gene: TRBD1
clone size: -

CDR3 DNA: TGTGCCAGCAGGATTTGGATGCCCTCCTATAATTCACCCCTCCACTTT
CDR3 protein: CASRIWMPSYNSPLHF
J gene: TRBJ1-6
V gene: TRBV2
D gene: -
clone size: -

CDR3 DNA: TGTGCCAGCAGCTTACAGGAAGGCTACGAGCAGTACTTC
CDR3 protein: CASSLQEGYEQYF
J gene: TRBJ2-7
V gene: TRBV7-2
D gene: -
clone size: -

CDR3 DNA: TGTGCCAGCGCCCCAGCAGGGGACTCACCCCTCCACTTT
CDR3 protein: CASAPAGDSPLHF
J gene: TRBJ1-6
V gene: TRBV18
D gene: -
clone size: -

CDR3 DNA: TGTGCCACCGGGGGCCGTAGTTACAATGAGCAGTACTTC
CDR3 protein: CATGGRSYNEQYF
J gene: TRBJ2-7
V gene: TRBV15
D gene: -
clone size: -

CDR3 DNA: TGTGCCACCAGCAGTTGGAGACAATCTAGCAATCAGCCCCAGCATTTT
CDR3 protein: CATSSWRQSSNQPQHF
J gene: TRBJ1-5
V gene: TRBV15
D gene: -
clone size: -

CDR3 DNA: TGTGCCAGCAGTGAAGAAGAGCAAGAGACCCAGTACTTC
CDR3 protein: CASSEEEQETQYF
J gene: TRBJ2-5
V gene: TRBV2
D gene: -
clone size: -

CDR3 DNA: TGTGCCAGCAGCCCGGGGGGGCAGGGCAGCGGTACGCAGTATTTT
CDR3 protein: CASSPGGQGSGTQYF
J gene: TRBJ2-3
V gene: TRBV9
D gene: TRBD2
clone size: -

CDR3 DNA: TGCGCCAGCAGCTTGGAGACAGCTCCGACCTACGAGCAGTACTTC
CDR3 protein: CASSLETAPTYEQYF
J gene: TRBJ2-7
V gene: TRBV5-1
D gene: -
clone size: -

CDR3 DNA: TGTGCCAGCAGTTTAACTAGTCCAGATACGCAGTATTTT
CDR3 protein: CASSLTSPDTQYF
J gene: TRBJ2-3
V gene: TRBV28
D gene: -
clone size: -

CDR3 DNA: TGTGCCAGCAGTTTGGACAGTCCACGCACAGATACGCAGTATTTT
CDR3 protein: CASSLDSPRTDTQYF
J gene: TRBJ2-3
V gene: TRBV12-3/TRBV12-4
D gene: -
clone size: -

CDR3 DNA: TGTGCCAGCAGTGACTCGATGTTTTCACCCCTCCACTTT
CDR3 protein: CASSDSMFSPLHF
J gene: TRBJ1-6
V gene: TRBV6-4
D gene: -
clone size: few

CDR3 DNA: TGTGCCATCAGTGAGGCGGCAAGCGAGCAGTACTTC
CDR3 protein: CAISEAASEQYF
J gene: TRBJ2-7
V gene: TRBV10-3
D gene: -
clone size: -

CDR3 DNA: TGTGCCAGCAGCGGAGTAGGCAGGGTAGCGGGGACCAACGTCCTGACTTTC
CDR3 protein: CASSGVGRVAGTNVLTF
J gene: TRBJ2-6
V gene: TRBV9
D gene: TRBD2
clone size: -

CDR3 DNA: TGTGCCAGCACCCGTGGCGTGAATGAAAAACTGTTTTTT
CDR3 protein: CASTRGVNEKLFF
J gene: TRBJ1-4
V gene: TRBV6-5
D gene: -
clone size: -

CDR3 DNA: TGTGCCAGCAGCTCACATTTGGGGAGCGGGGAGGCGTACTTC
CDR3 protein: CASSSHLGSGEAYF
J gene: TRBJ2-7
V gene: TRBV7-2
D gene: TRBD2
clone size: -

CDR3 DNA: TGCAGTGCTCCTATCCTCCTTGACTCCTATAATTCACCCCTCCACTTT
CDR3 protein: CSAPILLDSYNSPLHF
J gene: TRBJ1-6
V gene: TRBV20-1
D gene: -
clone size: -

CDR3 DNA: TGTGCCAGCAGTGGAACAGAGCAAAAGAGGAAGACCCAGTACTTC
CDR3 protein: CASSGTEQKRKTQYF
J gene: TRBJ2-5
V gene: TRBV25-1
D gene: -
clone size: -

CDR3 DNA: TGTGCCAGCAGTGAAGCGGTTAGCGCCTCCTACAATGAGCAGTTCTTC
CDR3 protein: CASSEAVSASYNEQFF
J gene: TRBJ2-1
V gene: TRBV6-1
D gene: -
clone size: -

CDR3 DNA: TGCGCCAGCAGCCAGGAAGGGACTGACTACGAGCAGTACTTC
CDR3 protein: CASSQEGTDYEQYF
J gene: TRBJ2-7
V gene: TRBV4-1
D gene: -
clone size: -

CDR3 DNA: TGCAGTGCTAGAAACAGGGGAGGCTACACCTTC
CDR3 protein: CSARNRGGYTF
J gene: TRBJ1-2
V gene: TRBV20-1
D gene: TRBD1
clone size: once

CDR3 DNA: TGCAGTGCTAGAGGTGTTGGGGAACCTTTCTTT
CDR3 protein: CSARGVGEPFF
J gene: TRBJ1-1
V gene: TRBV20-1
D gene: -
clone size: -

CDR3 DNA: TGCGCCAGCAGCCAAGTAATTGTTCAGGGGGCGACCGGCGCTTTCTTT
CDR3 protein: CASSQVIVQGATGAFF
J gene: TRBJ1-1
V gene: TRBV4-1
D gene: TRBD1
clone size: -

CDR3 DNA: TGTGCCGTCTCTCATCATGGGGAAGGGGTCTATGGCTACACCTTC
CDR3 protein: CAVSHHGEGVYGYTF
J gene: TRBJ1-2
V gene: TRBV21-1
D gene: -
clone size: -

CDR3 DNA: TGCGCCAGCAGCCCGGGACAGGGCCATTATGGCTACACCTTC
CDR3 protein: CASSPGQGHYGYTF
J gene: TRBJ1-2
V gene: TRBV4-1
D gene: TRBD1
clone size: -

CDR3 DNA: TGCGCCAGCACCGCGGCCTCGACAGATACGCAGTATTTT
CDR3 protein: CASTAASTDTQYF
J gene: TRBJ2-3
V gene: TRBV5-1
D gene: -
clone size: -

CDR3 DNA: TGCGCCAGCAGCTTCACAGGGGCGTATGTAACTGAAGCTTTCTTT
CDR3 protein: CASSFTGAYVTEAFF
J gene: TRBJ1-1
V gene: TRBV5-1
D gene: TRBD1
clone size: -

CDR3 DNA: TGTGCCATCAGCAGCATCGAAGTAGCCTATAATTCACCCCTCCACTTT
CDR3 protein: CAISSIEVAYNSPLHF
J gene: TRBJ1-6
V gene: TRBV10-3
D gene: -
clone size: -

CDR3 DNA: TGTGCCAGCAGCCAACTACAGGGCGGAAATGAAAAACTGTTTTTT
CDR3 protein: CASSQLQGGNEKLFF
J gene: TRBJ1-4
V gene: TRBV4-2
D gene: -
clone size: -

CDR3 DNA: TGTGCCAGCAGGACTTTTGGGTCCCGGGGAAAAGATGGCTACACCTTC
CDR3 protein: CASRTFGSRGKDGYTF
J gene: TRBJ1-2
V gene: TRBV6-5
D gene: -
clone size: -

CDR3 DNA: TGTGCCAGCAGTTCCCCGGGGACACCCAGAGAGACCCAGTACTTC
CDR3 protein: CASSSPGTPRETQYF
J gene: TRBJ2-5
V gene: TRBV6-5
D gene: -
clone size: -

CDR3 DNA: TGCAGCGTTGAAGGTCAGGGGAGCTCCTACAATGAGCAGTTCTTC
CDR3 protein: CSVEGQGSSYNEQFF
J gene: TRBJ2-1
V gene: TRBV29-1
D gene: -
clone size: -

CDR3 DNA: TGCGCCAGCAGGTCGATCGGGGCCAACGTCCTGACTTTC
CDR3 protein: CASRSIGANVLTF
J gene: TRBJ2-6
V gene: TRBV4-1
D gene: -
clone size: -

CDR3 DNA: TGCGCCAGCAGCCCGGTGCTCCAGGGAGAGACCCAGTACTTC
CDR3 protein: CASSPVLQGETQYF
J gene: TRBJ2-5
V gene: TRBV5-1
D gene: -
clone size: few

CDR3 DNA: TGTGCCAGCAGTCCCTGGACAGGGCGATCTGGAAACACCATATATTTT
CDR3 protein: CASSPWTGRSGNTIYF
J gene: TRBJ1-3
V gene: TRBV28
D gene: TRBD1
clone size: -

CDR3 DNA: TGTGCCAGCGTCGGACCCTCCAATGAGCAGTTCTTC
CDR3 protein: CASVGPSNEQFF
J gene: TRBJ2-1
V gene: TRBV12-3/TRBV12-4
D gene: -
clone size: -

CDR3 DNA: TGTGCCAGCAGCGTAACGGAGGCTAGAAATGGCTACACCTTC
CDR3 protein: CASSVTEARNGYTF
J gene: TRBJ1-2
V gene: TRBV7-2
D gene: -
clone size: -

CDR3 DNA: TGCGCCAGCAGCCAAGATGGGGCGTTCAGTGAGCAGTTCTTC
CDR3 protein: CASSQDGAFSEQFF
J gene: TRBJ2-1
V gene: TRBV4-1
D gene: -
clone size: -

CDR3 DNA: TGTGCCAGCAGTTTAGACATTGAGAGGGGCACAGATACGCAGTATTTT
CDR3 protein: CASSLDIERGTDTQYF
J gene: TRBJ2-3
V gene: TRBV12-3/TRBV12-4
D gene: -
clone size: -

CDR3 DNA: TGTGCCAGCAGCTTTGCTCCGTCAATGGACTATGGCTACACCTTC
CDR3 protein: CASSFAPSMDYGYTF
J gene: TRBJ1-2
V gene: TRBV7-9
D gene: -
clone size: once

CDR3 DNA: TGTGCCAGCAGTTCTTTAGGGGCTAGCGGGAGGGTTACGCAGTATTTT
CDR3 protein: CASSSLGASGRVTQYF
J gene: TRBJ2-3
V gene: TRBV27
D gene: TRBD2
clone size: -

CDR3 DNA: TGTGCCAGTAGTAAGCAGCGAGAAGGGGCCAAAAACATTCAGTACTTC
CDR3 protein: CASSKQREGAKNIQYF
J gene: TRBJ2-4
V gene: TRBV19
D gene: -
clone size: -

CDR3 DNA: TGTGCCAGCAGGGGACAGATCACCGGGGAGCTGTTTTTT
CDR3 protein: CASRGQITGELFF
J gene: TRBJ2-2
V gene: TRBV6-5
D gene: TRBD1
clone size: -

CDR3 DNA: TGCAGTGCTAGGGCGGGAGGGCCGTACGAGCAGTACTTC
CDR3 protein: CSARAGGPYEQYF
J gene: TRBJ2-7
V gene: TRBV20-1
D gene: TRBD2
clone size: -

CDR3 DNA: TGTGCTAGTGGGGCCAAGGACAGGGAAGACACCGGGGAGCTGTTTTTT
CDR3 protein: CASGAKDREDTGELFF
J gene: TRBJ2-2
V gene: TRBV12-5
D gene: TRBD1
clone size: -

CDR3 DNA: TGCGCCAGCAGGCGACAGAACCAATACGAGCAGTACTTC
CDR3 protein: CASRRQNQYEQYF
J gene: TRBJ2-7
V gene: TRBV5-1
D gene: -
clone size: -

CDR3 DNA: TGCGCCAGCAGTGAAAGACAGCTGGGTCAGCCCCAGCATTTT
CDR3 protein: CASSERQLGQPQHF
J gene: TRBJ1-5
V gene: TRBV10-2
D gene: -
clone size: -

CDR3 DNA: TGTGCCAGCAGCCATCAGAGCTCTGGGGCCAACGTCCTGACTTTC
CDR3 protein: CASSHQSSGANVLTF
J gene: TRBJ2-6
V gene: TRBV7-9
D gene: -
clone size: -

CDR3 DNA: TGTGCCAGCAGCGAGGGGCGGCTGAGGAATGGCTACACCTTC
CDR3 protein: CASSEGRLRNGYTF
J gene: TRBJ1-2
V gene: TRBV7-2
D gene: -
clone size: -

CDR3 DNA: TGTGCCAGCAGTACTCGGACAGGGACGGCCCAAGAAAAACTGTTTTTT
CDR3 protein: CASSTRTGTAQEKLFF
J gene: TRBJ1-4
V gene: TRBV6-6
D gene: TRBD1
clone size: -

CDR3 DNA: TGTGCCAGCAGCCTTGGGACAGATCATGGCTACACCTTC
CDR3 protein: CASSLGTDHGYTF
J gene: TRBJ1-2
V gene: TRBV11-2
D gene: TRBD1
clone size: -

CDR3 DNA: TGCAGTGCTGGGGGACAGGGCGGGAAAAACATTCAGTACTTC
CDR3 protein: CSAGGQGGKNIQYF
J gene: TRBJ2-4
V gene: TRBV20-1
D gene: TRBD1
clone size: -

CDR3 DNA: TGTGCCAGCAGAGGGTCGAGGAATCAGCCCCAGCATTTT
CDR3 protein: CASRGSRNQPQHF
J gene: TRBJ1-5
V gene: TRBV6-1
D gene: -
clone size: -

CDR3 DNA: TGTGCCAGCAGCCCAGGGGGGGGGCCCTACAATGAGCAGTTCTTC
CDR3 protein: CASSPGGGPYNEQFF
J gene: TRBJ2-1
V gene: TRBV28
D gene: -
clone size: few

CDR3 DNA: TGCAGCGGTAGTCCACCGCCTCTCTATGGCTACACCTTC
CDR3 protein: CSGSPPPLYGYTF
J gene: TRBJ1-2
V gene: TRBV29-1
D gene: -
clone size: -